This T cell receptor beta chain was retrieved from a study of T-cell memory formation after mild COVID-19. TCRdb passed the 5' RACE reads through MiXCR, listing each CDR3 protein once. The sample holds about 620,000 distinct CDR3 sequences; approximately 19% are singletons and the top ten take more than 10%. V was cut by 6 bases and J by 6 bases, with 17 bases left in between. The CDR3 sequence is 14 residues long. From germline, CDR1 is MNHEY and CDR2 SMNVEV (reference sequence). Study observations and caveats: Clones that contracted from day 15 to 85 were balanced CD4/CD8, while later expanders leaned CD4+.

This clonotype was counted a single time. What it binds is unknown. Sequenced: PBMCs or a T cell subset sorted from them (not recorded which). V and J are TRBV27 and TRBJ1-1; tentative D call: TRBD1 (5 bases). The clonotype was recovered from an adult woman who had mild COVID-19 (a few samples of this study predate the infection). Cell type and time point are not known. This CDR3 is CASRGGERRAEAFF. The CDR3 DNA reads TGTGCCAGCAGGGGAGGGGAGCGCAGGGCTGAAGCTTTCTTT.